One sample yielded the 18 T cell receptor beta chains listed below, sequenced in a study of early T cells in non-severe SARS-CoV-2 infection. TCRdb reprocessed the 5' RACE reads via MiXCR and lists one record per CDR3 protein. In the table there are about 83,000 distinct CDR3 sequences, over 9.5% of which are singletons. The sample was whole blood, taken at baseline. The receptors stem from an adult who was a healthcare worker with PCR-confirmed SARS-CoV-2 infection or an uninfected control (not recorded which).

As DNA, the CDR3 is TGTGCCAGCGCGTCAATTAGCGGAGGTACCAATGAGCAGTTCTTC. Protein product: CASASISGGTNEQFF. The chain recombines TRBV28 with TRBJ2-1; tentative D call: TRBD2 (6 bases). V gave up 8 bases and J gave up 6 bases, with 20 bases separating them. Germline V gene sequence: CDR1 MDHEN, CDR2 SYDVKM. CDR3 length: 15 amino acids. The full variable domain, with the rest looked up from reference TRBV28 and TRBJ2-1, is DVKVTQSSRYLVKRTGEKVFLECVQDMDHENMFWYRQDPGLGLRLIYFSYDVKMKEKGDIPEGYSVSREKKERFSLILESASTNQTSMYLCASASISGGTNEQFFGPGTRLTVL.

This clonotype was recorded a few times. The chain employs TRBV20-1 and TRBJ2-3, with D unresolved. There are 10 residues in the CDR3. V was clipped by 3 bases and J by 7 bases, with 5 bases between them. Germline V gene sequence: CDR1 DFQATT, CDR2 SNEGSKA (reference sequence). CDR3 DNA sequence: TGCAGTGCTAGCCCCAATACGCAGTATTTT. Protein: CSASPNTQYF.

This clonotype was counted only a few times. V usage is TRBV12-3 or TRBV12-4 and J usage is TRBJ1-1; 7 bases are a match to TRBD1. This CDR3 comprises 14 residues. J gave up 4 bases and V 3 bases, and 5 bases lay outside the gene matches. The CDR3 spells CASSFRGEGTEAFF. The CDR3 DNA is TGTGCCAGCAGTTTCAGGGGGGAGGGCACTGAAGCTTTCTTT.

This clonotype was recorded a few times. The chain is built from TRBV7-6 and TRBJ2-5; no reliable D call. CDR1 and CDR2 from the germline V gene are SGHVS and FNYEAQ. Trimming pared 4 bases from V and 5 bases from J, leaving 8 bases between. This CDR3 is 12 amino acids long. This CDR3 is CASSSYVETQYF. The CDR3 bases are TGTGCCAGCAGCTCTTATGTGGAGACCCAGTACTTC.

The rearrangement uses TRBV6-1 and TRBJ2-2, with D tentatively TRBD1 (7 bases). Germline assignment: CDR1 MNHNS and CDR2 SASEGT. This CDR3 is built from 14 residues. The V end lost 8 bases, the J end lost 4 bases, and 14 bases lay between the germline ends. The CDR3 DNA is TGTGCCAGCTTAGACAGGGAGGCCACCGGGGAGCTGTTTTTT. Translated: CASLDREATGELFF.

This clonotype was found many times. The V call is TRBV4-2, the J call TRBJ2-1; maybe TRBD2 (6 bases). V was shortened by 5 bases and J by 9 bases, with 14 bases between the two germline ends. Germline CDR1 is LGHNA and CDR2 is YNFKEQ. The CDR3 has 13 residues. The CDR3 spells CASSNTGVGEQFF. The CDR3 DNA is TGTGCCAGCAGCAACACGGGGGTGGGTGAGCAGTTCTTC.

Concerning this clonotype itself: At one of its ends the junction is not consistent with the germline gene, which may arise from a read error. This chain connects TRBV12-3 or TRBV12-4 to TRBJ2-5, with a weak D call TRBD2 (6 bases). The CDR3 is 13 residues long. The CDR3, as DNA: TGTGCCAGCAGTTTAGTTCCGGGAGAGGCCCAGTACTTC. Amino acids: CASSLVPGEAQYF.

This chain connects TRBV27 to TRBJ1-3; the match to TRBD1 covers 8 bases. This CDR3 has 16 amino acids. The germline V gene has CDR1 MNHEY and CDR2 SMNVEV (reference sequence). Trimming took 5 bases from V and 4 from J; bases not matched to a gene: 10. The CDR3 DNA reads TGTGCCAGCAGTCCCGGACAGGGCAAGGGAGGAAACACCATATATTTT. Amino acid sequence: CASSPGQGKGGNTIYF.

This clonotype was seen ten or more times. The chain links TRBV7-9 to TRBJ2-1; the D gene is possibly TRBD2 (6 bases). The CDR3 covers 17 residues. CDR1 is SEHNR, CDR2 FQNEAQ, per germline (reference sequence). Between the trimmed V and J ends, which lost 0 bases and 5 bases, there was a span of 17 bases. CDR3 residues: CASSLAFRLVKNNEQFF. The CDR3 region has the DNA TGTGCCAGCAGCTTAGCATTTCGACTAGTGAAAAACAATGAGCAGTTCTTC. Drawing the rest from reference TRBV7-9 and TRBJ2-1, the complete variable domain is DTGVSQNPRHKITKRGQNVTFRCDPISEHNRLYWYRQTLGQGPEFLTYFQNEAQLEKSRLLSDRFSAERPKGSFSTLEIQRTEQGDSAMYLCASSLAFRLVKNNEQFFGPGTRLTVL.

The rearrangement uses TRBV28 and TRBJ2-7; 10 bases align to TRBD1. The CDR3 loop spans 16 amino acids. The germline V gene encodes CDR1 MDHEN and CDR2 SYDVKM. Losses at the gene ends were 6 bases for V and 7 bases for J; bases not matched to a gene: 15. CDR3 in DNA: TGTGCCAGCAGGAGGCTAGGGACAGGGGCCATGGGGGAGCAGTACTTC. Translating gives CASRRLGTGAMGEQYF. Full variable domain (rest looked up from reference TRBV28 and TRBJ2-7): DVKVTQSSRYLVKRTGEKVFLECVQDMDHENMFWYRQDPGLGLRLIYFSYDVKMKEKGDIPEGYSVSREKKERFSLILESASTNQTSMYLCASRRLGTGAMGEQYFGPGTRLTVT.

This clonotype was seen more than once but under ten times. The chain is built from TRBV7-9 and TRBJ2-2; possible D gene TRBD2, 6 bases. CDR1 and CDR2 from the germline V gene are SEHNR and FQNEAQ (reference sequence). The V and J ends lost 3 bases and 1 base respectively, with 15 bases between them. This CDR3 contains 17 residues. CDR3: CASSFYGWRENTGELFF. CDR3 sequence (DNA): TGTGCCAGCAGCTTCTATGGATGGCGGGAGAACACCGGGGAGCTGTTTTTT.

Many counts were recorded for this clonotype. CDR3 region: CASSETVGTPNAEAFF. CDR3 sequence (DNA): TGTGCCAGCAGTGAAACAGTGGGGACACCCAATGCTGAAGCTTTCTTT. This sequence joins TRBV6-1 and TRBJ1-1, with a possible D match to TRBD1 (6 bases). This CDR3 contains 16 residues. V lost 2 bases and J lost 6, with 19 bases in between. CDR1 MNHNS and CDR2 SASEGT come from the germline V gene.

Many counts were recorded for this clonotype. This chain uses TRBV9 with TRBJ1-3; perhaps TRBD1 as D (5 bases). V lost 3 bases, J lost 4 bases, and 14 bases lay in between. Per the germline V gene, CDR1 is SGDLS and CDR2 is YYNGEE. The CDR3 consists of 15 residues. For the CDR3, the DNA is TGTGCCAGCAGCGCTTTGGACACTTTCGGAAACACCATATATTTT. Translating gives CASSALDTFGNTIYF.

The chain has TRBV10-3 and TRBJ1-5; the D is unclear. Germline values: CDR1 ENHRY, CDR2 SYGVKD. V was pared by 8 bases and J by 0 bases, with 11 bases between. There are 14 residues in the CDR3. The CDR3 DNA is TGTGCCATCGGTAAAGCCGATAGCAATCAGCCCCAGCATTTT. This translates into CAIGKADSNQPQHF.

The chain couples TRBV28 to TRBJ2-7; D uncertain. V dropped 7 bases and J dropped 7 bases, with 14 bases sitting between them. The CDR3 consists of 12 residues. CDR1 is MDHEN, CDR2 SYDVKM, per germline. CDR3 nucleotide sequence: TGTGCCAGCACCGGCCTGCGCGGAGAGCAGTACTTC. It yields the protein CASTGLRGEQYF.

This clonotype was detected many times. V usage is TRBV7-3 and J usage is TRBJ2-1, with a weak D call TRBD1 (8 bases). Germline CDR1 SGHTA, CDR2 FQGTGA. V lost 3 bases and J 10 bases, leaving 19 bases between the germline ends. This CDR3 contains 15 residues. Here the CDR3 reads CASSFYRTGTTEQFF. CDR3 in DNA: TGTGCCAGCAGCTTTTATCGGACAGGGACTACCGAGCAGTTCTTC.

This rearrangement joins TRBV28 to TRBJ2-1, with 7 bases identical to TRBD1. V dropped 4 bases and J dropped 0; count of bases not matched to a gene: 9. Per the germline V gene, CDR1 is MDHEN and CDR2 is SYDVKM. This CDR3 region has 17 residues. Here the CDR3 DNA reads TGTGCCAGCAGTTCCCTCTGGGACAGACCCTCCTACAATGAGCAGTTCTTC. Amino acid sequence: CASSSLWDRPSYNEQFF.

This clonotype was detected a few times. The chain employs TRBV6-6 and TRBJ1-5; no firm D call. Trimming cost V 6 bases and J 0 bases, with 12 bases left between them. From germline, CDR1 is MNHNY and CDR2 SVGAGI (reference sequence). CDR3 size: 15 residues. In DNA form, the CDR3 reads TGTGCCAGCAGGAGGACCGCCGATAGCAATCAGCCCCAGCATTTT. Translated, it gives CASRRTADSNQPQHF.